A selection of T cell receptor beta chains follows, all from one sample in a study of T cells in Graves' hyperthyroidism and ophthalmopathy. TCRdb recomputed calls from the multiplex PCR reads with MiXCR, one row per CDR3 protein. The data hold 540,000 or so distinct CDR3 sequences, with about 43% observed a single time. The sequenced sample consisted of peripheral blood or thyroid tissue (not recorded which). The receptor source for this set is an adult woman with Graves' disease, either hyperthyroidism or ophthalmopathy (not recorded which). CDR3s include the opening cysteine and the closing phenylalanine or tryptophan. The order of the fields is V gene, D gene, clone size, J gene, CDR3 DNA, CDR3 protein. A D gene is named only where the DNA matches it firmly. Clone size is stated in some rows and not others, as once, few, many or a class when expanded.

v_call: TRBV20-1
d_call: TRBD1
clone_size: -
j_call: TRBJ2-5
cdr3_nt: TGCAGTGCTAGGGGGACAGGGCCACGCCGTCCTTACTTC
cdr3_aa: CSARGTGPRRPYF

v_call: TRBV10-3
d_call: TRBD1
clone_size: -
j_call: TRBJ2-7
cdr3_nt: TGTGCCATCAGTGACCCCGGGACAGGGATTTTAGGGCAGTACTTC
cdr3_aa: CAISDPGTGILGQYF

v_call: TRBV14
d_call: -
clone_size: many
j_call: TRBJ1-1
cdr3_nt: TGTGCCAGCAGCCAAGATCCGGGCCTCCGAGAAGCTTTCTTT
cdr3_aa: CASSQDPGLREAFF

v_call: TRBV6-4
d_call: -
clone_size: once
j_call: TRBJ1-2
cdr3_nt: TGTGCCAGCGCGGACCCGGACAACTATGGCTACACCTTC
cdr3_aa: CASADPDNYGYTF

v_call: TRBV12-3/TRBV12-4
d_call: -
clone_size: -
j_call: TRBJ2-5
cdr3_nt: TGTGCCAGCAGTTTGGTGGAGATCAATCAGCCCCAGTACTTC
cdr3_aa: CASSLVEINQPQYF

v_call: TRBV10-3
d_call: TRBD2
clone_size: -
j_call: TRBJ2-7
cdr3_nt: TGTGCCATCAGTGTCGGAGGACTAGCGGGAGTGGAAAGTACCTACGAGCAGTACTTC
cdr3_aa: CAISVGGLAGVESTYEQYF

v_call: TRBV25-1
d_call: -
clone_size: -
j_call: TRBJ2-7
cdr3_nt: TGTGCCAGCTTAAGTAGCGCAGGGCTCAACGAGCAGTACTTC
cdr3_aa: CASLSSAGLNEQYF

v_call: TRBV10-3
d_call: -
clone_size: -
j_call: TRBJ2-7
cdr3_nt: TGTGCCATCAGTGAGCCGGACAGATCCTCCTACGAGCAGTACTTC
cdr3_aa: CAISEPDRSSYEQYF

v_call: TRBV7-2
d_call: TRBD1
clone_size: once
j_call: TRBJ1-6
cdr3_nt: TGTGCCAGCAGCTGGGGACAGCGCTTTAGCTCCTATAATTCACCCCTCCACTTT
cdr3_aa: CASSWGQRFSSYNSPLHF

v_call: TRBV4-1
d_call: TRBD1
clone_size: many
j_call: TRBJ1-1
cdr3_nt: TGCGCCAGCAGCCACCTGACGGGACAGAAGAACACTGAAACTTTCTTT
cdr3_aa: CASSHLTGQKNTETFF

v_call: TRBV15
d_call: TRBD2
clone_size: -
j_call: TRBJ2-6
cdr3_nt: TGTGCCACCAGCGGCGGGGGTATTGGGGCCAACGTCCTGACTTTC
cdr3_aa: CATSGGGIGANVLTF

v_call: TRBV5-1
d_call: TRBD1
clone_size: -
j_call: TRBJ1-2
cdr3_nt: TGCGCCAGTCAGACAGGGAACTATGGCTACACCTTC
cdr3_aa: CASQTGNYGYTF

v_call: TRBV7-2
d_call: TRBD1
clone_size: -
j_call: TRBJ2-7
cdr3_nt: TGTGCCAGCAGCCAGTGGTGGGGGACAGGGGACTACGAGCAGTACTTC
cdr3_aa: CASSQWWGTGDYEQYF

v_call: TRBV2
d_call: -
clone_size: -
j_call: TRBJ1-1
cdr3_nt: TGTGCCAGCAACCGGATCGGCCCTGAAGCTTTCTTT
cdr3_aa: CASNRIGPEAFF

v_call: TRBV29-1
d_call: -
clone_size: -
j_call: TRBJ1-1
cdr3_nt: TGCAGCTTGTACAGGGTATCTGAAGCTTTCTTT
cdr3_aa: CSLYRVSEAFF

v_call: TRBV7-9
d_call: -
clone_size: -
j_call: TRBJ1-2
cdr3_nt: TGTGCCAGCAGTCGGACAGCTGGAAACACCTTC
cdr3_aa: CASSRTAGNTF

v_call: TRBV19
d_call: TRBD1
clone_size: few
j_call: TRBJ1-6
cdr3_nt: TGTGCCAGTAGTCGACAGGGTTCTCTCCACTTT
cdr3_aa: CASSRQGSLHF

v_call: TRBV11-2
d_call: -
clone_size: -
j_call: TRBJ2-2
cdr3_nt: TGTGCCAGCAGGAGAGCTTCTGGGGAGCTGTTTTTT
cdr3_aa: CASRRASGELFF

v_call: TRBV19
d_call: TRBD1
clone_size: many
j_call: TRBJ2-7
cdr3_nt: TGTGCCACCCGGAGTACAGGGGGGCAGTACTTC
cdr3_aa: CATRSTGGQYF

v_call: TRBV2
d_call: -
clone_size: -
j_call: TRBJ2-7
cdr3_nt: TGTGCCAGCAGTGACGTTGGACTTACCTACGAGCAGTACTTC
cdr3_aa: CASSDVGLTYEQYF

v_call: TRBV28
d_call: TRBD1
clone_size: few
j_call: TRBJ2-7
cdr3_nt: TGTGCCAGCAGTGGGACAGGGGGCCAGTACGAGCAGTACTTC
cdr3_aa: CASSGTGGQYEQYF

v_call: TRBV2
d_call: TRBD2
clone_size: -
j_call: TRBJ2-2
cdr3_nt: TGTGCCAGCTCACCAATTCCCCTAGCGGTCGACGGGGAGCTGTTTTTT
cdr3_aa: CASSPIPLAVDGELFF

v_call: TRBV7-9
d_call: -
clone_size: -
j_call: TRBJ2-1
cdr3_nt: TGTGCCAGCAGCAAACAGGTTGGGTCCTACAATGAGCAGTTCTTC
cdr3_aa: CASSKQVGSYNEQFF

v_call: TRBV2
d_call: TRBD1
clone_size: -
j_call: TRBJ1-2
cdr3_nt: TGTGCCAGCAGCGCGACAGGGGGATATGGCTACACCTTC
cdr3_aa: CASSATGGYGYTF

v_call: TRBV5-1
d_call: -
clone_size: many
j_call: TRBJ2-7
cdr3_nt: TGCGCCAGCAGCTCCGGGCTACAGGGTAGCGGAGACGAGCAGTACTTC
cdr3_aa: CASSSGLQGSGDEQYF

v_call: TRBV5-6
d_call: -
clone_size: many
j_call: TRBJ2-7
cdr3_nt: TGTGCCAGCAGCTATGGACAAGCCGAGCAGTACTTC
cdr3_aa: CASSYGQAEQYF

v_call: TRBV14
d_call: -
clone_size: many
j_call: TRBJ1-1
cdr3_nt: TGTGCCAGCAGCCAAGATGGCCTGTGGATGAACACTGAAGCTTTCTTT
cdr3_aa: CASSQDGLWMNTEAFF

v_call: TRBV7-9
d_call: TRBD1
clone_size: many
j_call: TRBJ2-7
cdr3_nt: TGTGCCAGCAGCGACAGACAGGGTAGCGAGCAGTACTTC
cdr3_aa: CASSDRQGSEQYF

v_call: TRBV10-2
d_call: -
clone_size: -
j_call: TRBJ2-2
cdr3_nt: TGCGCCAGCAGGGGGGACGGCTCGGCCGGGGAGCTGTTTTTT
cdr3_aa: CASRGDGSAGELFF

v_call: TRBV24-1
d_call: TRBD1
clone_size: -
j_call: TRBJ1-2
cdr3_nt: TGTGCCACCAGTGACCACGACAGGGAAGACGGCTACACCTTC
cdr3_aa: CATSDHDREDGYTF

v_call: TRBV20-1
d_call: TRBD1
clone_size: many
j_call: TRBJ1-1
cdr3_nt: TGCAGTGCTACCACAGGGGCCAACACTGAAGCTTTCTTT
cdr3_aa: CSATTGANTEAFF

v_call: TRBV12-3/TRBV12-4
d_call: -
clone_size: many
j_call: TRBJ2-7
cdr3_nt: TGTGCCAGCACCACAGGGATCTCCTACGAGCAGTACTTC
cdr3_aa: CASTTGISYEQYF

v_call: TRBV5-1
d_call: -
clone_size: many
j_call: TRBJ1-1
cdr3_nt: TGCGCCAGCAGCTTGGCGACATCGGGCACTGAAGCTTTCTTT
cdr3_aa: CASSLATSGTEAFF

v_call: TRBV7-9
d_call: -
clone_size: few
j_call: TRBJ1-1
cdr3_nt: TGTGCCAGCAGCCCGATGGGACCTGAGAACACTGAAGCTTTCTTT
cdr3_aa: CASSPMGPENTEAFF

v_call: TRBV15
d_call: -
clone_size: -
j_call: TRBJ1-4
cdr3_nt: TGTGCCACCAGCAGGAGGGGGGCCGAAAAACTGTTTTTT
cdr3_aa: CATSRRGAEKLFF

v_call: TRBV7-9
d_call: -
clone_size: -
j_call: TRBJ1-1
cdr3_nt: TGTGCCAGCAGCCAAGTTGGGGCAGGGCCGACGCGTTCTGAAGCTTCCTTT
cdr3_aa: CASSQVGAGPTRSEASF

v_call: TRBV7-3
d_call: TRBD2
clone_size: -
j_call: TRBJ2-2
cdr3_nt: TGTGACAGCAGCCCTACTAGCGGGAGGGGCAACACCGGGGAGCTGTTTTTT
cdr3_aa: CDSSPTSGRGNTGELFF

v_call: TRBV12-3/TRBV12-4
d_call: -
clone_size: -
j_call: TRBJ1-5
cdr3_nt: TGTGCCAGCAGTTTAGCGCACCAGCATTTT
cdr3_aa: CASSLAHQHF

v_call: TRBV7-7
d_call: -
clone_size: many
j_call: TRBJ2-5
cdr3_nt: TGTGCTAGCAGCCGGGGACACAACCAAGAGACCCAGTACTTC
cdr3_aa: CASSRGHNQETQYF

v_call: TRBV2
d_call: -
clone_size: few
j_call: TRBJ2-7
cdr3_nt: TGTGCCAGTGTTAGGGACATCGATGGCGGGAGCGTCTCCTACGAGCAGTACTTC
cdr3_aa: CASVRDIDGGSVSYEQYF

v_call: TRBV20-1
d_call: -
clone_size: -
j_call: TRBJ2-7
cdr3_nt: TGCAGTGCTAGAGTCCAGGGGACCGGGGAGCAGTACTTC
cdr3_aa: CSARVQGTGEQYF

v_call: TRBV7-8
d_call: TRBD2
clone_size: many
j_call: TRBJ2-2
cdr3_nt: TGTGCCAGCAGGGGACTAGCGGGAGTATTTGGGGAGCTGTTTTTT
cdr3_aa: CASRGLAGVFGELFF

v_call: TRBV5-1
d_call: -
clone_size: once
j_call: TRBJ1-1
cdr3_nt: TGCGCCAGCAGGGGGCGGTTGGACACTGAAGCTTTCTTT
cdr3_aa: CASRGRLDTEAFF

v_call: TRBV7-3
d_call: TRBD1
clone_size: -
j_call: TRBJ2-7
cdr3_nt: TGTGCCAGCAGCCAAGACATAGGGACAGGGCCCTACGAGCAGTACTTC
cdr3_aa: CASSQDIGTGPYEQYF

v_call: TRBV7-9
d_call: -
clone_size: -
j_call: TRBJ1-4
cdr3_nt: TGTGCCAGCAGCATCCACCGGCGGAATGAAAAACTGTTTTTT
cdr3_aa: CASSIHRRNEKLFF

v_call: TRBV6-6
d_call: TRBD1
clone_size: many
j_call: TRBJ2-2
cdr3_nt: TGTGCCAGCAGCACCAACAGGGGACAAACGGCCACCGGGGAGCTGTTTTTT
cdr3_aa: CASSTNRGQTATGELFF

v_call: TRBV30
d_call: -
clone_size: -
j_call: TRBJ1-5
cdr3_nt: TGTGCCTGGAGTGTCCCCAAGGGCGAGCGGCCCCAGCATTTT
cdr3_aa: CAWSVPKGERPQHF

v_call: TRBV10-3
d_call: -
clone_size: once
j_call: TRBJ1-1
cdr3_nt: TGTGCCATCAGTGAGTATTGGACCTACACTGAAGCTTTCTTT
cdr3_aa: CAISEYWTYTEAFF

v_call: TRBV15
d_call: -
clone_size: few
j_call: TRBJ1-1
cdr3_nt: TGTGCCACCAGTAGCGACAGTACGAACACTGAAGCTTTCTTT
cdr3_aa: CATSSDSTNTEAFF

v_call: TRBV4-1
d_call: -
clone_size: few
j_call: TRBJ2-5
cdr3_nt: TGCGCCAGCAGCCCCTCCCCGCTGAGGAGGGGGGCGCGGGAGACCCAGTACTTC
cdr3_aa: CASSPSPLRRGARETQYF

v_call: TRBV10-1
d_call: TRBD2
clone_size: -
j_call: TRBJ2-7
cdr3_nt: TGCGCCAGCAGTGGGGGACTAGCGCGAACCTACGAGCAGTACTTC
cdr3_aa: CASSGGLARTYEQYF

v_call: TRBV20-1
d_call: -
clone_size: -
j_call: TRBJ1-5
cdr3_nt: TGCAGTGCTAGAGACACCAATCAGCCCCAGCATTTT
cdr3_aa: CSARDTNQPQHF

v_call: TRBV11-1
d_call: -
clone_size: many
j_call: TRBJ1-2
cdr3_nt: TGTGCCAGCAGCATCTCCGGGACAACTAACTATGGCTACACCTTC
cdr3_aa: CASSISGTTNYGYTF

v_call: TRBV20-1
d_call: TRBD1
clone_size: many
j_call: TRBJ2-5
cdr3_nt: TGCAGTGCCGGACAGGGTGGAGAGACCCAGTACTTC
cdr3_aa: CSAGQGGETQYF